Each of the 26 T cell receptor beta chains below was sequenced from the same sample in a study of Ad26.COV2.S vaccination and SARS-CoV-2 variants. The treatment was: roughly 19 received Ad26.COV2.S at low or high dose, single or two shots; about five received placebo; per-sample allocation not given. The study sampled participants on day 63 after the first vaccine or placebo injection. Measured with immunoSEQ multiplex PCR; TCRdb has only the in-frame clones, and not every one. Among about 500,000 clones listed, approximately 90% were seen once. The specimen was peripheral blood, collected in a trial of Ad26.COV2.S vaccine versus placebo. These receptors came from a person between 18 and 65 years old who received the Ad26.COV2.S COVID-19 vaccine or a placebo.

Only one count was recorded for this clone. The CDR3 loop is CASSYSNHFRTSGSSDTQYF. CDR3 DNA: TGTGCCAGCAGTTACTCGAACCACTTTCGGACTAGCGGGAGTTCAGATACGCAGTATTTT. The chain links TRBV6-2 or TRBV6-3 to TRBJ2-3; 13 positions match TRBD2. Germline loops: CDR1 MNHEY, CDR2 SVGEGT. The trim removed 0 bases at V and 4 bases at J, leaving 13 bases unmatched. This CDR3 region has 20 residues.

The CDR3 DNA reads as TGTGCCAGCAGTGAATTCTTGGCAGGGAATAATTCACCCCTCCACTTT. It translates to CASSEFLAGNNSPLHF. V and J are TRBV2 and TRBJ1-6; D is possibly TRBD1 (5 bases). The CDR3 totals 16 residues. Germline V gene lookup returns CDR1 SNHLY and CDR2 FYNNEI. V lost 2 bases to trimming and J lost 5 bases, with 13 bases between them.

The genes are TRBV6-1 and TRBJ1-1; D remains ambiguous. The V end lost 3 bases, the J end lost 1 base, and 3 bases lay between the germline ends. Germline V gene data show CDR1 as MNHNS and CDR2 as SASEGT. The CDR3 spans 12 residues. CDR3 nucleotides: TGTGCCAGCAGTGATAAGAACACTGAAGCTTTCTTT. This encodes CASSDKNTEAFF.

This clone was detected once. The CDR3 DNA reads as TGTGCCACCAGTGATTTGTGGTGGCAGGGCTATGGCTACACCTTC. Protein sequence: CATSDLWWQGYGYTF. The chain links TRBV24-1 to TRBJ1-2, with D possibly matching TRBD1 (5 bases). CDR3 length equals 15 residues. Between the trimmed V and J ends, which lost 0 bases and 4 bases, there was a span of 11 bases. Per the germline V gene, CDR1 is KGHDR and CDR2 is SFDVKD.

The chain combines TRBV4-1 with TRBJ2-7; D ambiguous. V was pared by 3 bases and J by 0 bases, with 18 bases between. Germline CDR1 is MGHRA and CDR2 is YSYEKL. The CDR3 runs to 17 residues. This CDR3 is CASSHNLRGKISYEQYF. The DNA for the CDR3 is TGCGCCAGCAGCCATAATCTGCGAGGCAAAATCTCCTACGAGCAGTACTTC.

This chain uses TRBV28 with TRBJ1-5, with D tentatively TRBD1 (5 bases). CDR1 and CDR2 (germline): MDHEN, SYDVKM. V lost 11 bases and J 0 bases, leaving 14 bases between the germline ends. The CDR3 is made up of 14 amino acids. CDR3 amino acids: CAGSRGGSNQPQHF. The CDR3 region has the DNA TGTGCCGGATCCCGCGGGGGTAGCAATCAGCCCCAGCATTTT.

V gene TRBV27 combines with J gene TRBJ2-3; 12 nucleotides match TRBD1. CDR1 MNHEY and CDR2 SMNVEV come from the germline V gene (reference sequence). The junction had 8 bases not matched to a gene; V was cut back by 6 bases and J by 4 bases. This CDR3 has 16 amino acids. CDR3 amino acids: CASSDPGQGAADTQYF. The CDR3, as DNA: TGTGCCAGCAGCGATCCGGGACAGGGGGCCGCAGATACGCAGTATTTT.

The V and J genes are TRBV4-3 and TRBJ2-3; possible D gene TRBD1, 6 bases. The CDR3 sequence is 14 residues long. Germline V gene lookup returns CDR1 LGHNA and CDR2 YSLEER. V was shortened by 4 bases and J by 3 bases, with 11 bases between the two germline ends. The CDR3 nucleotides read TGCGCCAGCAGCCCCGGACAGTTGACAGATACGCAGTATTTT. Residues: CASSPGQLTDTQYF.

The CDR3 DNA sequence: TGTGCCACGGGGGCGGGAGGCACAGATACGCAGTATTTT. This encodes CATGAGGTDTQYF. V usage is TRBV15 and J usage is TRBJ2-3; weak D call: TRBD2 (7 bases). V was clipped by 9 bases and J by 1 base, with 11 bases between them. CDR3 length: 13 amino acids. CDR1 and CDR2 from the germline V gene are LNHNV and YYDKDF (reference sequence).

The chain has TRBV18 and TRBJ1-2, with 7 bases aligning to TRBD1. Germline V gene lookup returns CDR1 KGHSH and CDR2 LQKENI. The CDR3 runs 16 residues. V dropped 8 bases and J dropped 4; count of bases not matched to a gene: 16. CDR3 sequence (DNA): TGTGCCAGCGAAGCCGGGACAGAATATTTAAGCTATGGCTACACCTTC. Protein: CASEAGTEYLSYGYTF.

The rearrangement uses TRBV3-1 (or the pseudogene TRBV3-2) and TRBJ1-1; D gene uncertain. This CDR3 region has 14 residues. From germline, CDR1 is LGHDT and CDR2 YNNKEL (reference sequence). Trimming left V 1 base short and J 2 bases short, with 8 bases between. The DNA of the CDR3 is TGTGCCAGCAGCCAAGGCTCTACAAACACTGAAGCTTTCTTT. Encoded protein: CASSQGSTNTEAFF.

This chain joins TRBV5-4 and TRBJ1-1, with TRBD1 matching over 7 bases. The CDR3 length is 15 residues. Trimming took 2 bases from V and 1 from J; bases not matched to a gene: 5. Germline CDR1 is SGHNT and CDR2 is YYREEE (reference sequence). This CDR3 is CASSFAGTANTEAFF. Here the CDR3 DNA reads TGTGCCAGCAGCTTCGCCGGGACAGCGAACACTGAAGCTTTCTTT.

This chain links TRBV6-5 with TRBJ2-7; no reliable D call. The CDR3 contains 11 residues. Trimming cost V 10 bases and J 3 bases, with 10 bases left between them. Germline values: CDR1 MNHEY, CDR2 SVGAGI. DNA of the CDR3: TGTGCCACCTGGGCAGGCTACGAGCAGTACTTC. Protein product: CATWAGYEQYF.

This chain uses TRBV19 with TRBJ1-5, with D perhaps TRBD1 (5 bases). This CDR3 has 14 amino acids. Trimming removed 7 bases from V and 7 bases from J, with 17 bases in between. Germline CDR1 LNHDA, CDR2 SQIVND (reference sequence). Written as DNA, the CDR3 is TGTGCCAGTAAAACAGAGGTACGGGGCCAGCCCCAGCATTTT. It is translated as CASKTEVRGQPQHF.

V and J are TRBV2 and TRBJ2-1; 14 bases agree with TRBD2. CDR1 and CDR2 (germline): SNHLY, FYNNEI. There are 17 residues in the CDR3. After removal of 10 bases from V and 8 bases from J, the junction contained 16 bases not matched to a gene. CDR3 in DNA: TGTGCCACCAGCAGCGGATGGACTAGCGGGAGGTTCTATGAGCAGTTCTTC. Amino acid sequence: CATSSGWTSGRFYEQFF.

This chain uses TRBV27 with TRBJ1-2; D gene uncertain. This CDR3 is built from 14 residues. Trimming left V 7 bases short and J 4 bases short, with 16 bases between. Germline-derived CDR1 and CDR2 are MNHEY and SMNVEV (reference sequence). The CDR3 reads CASKGASGGYGYTF. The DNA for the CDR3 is TGTGCCAGCAAGGGTGCCTCAGGTGGCTATGGCTACACCTTC.

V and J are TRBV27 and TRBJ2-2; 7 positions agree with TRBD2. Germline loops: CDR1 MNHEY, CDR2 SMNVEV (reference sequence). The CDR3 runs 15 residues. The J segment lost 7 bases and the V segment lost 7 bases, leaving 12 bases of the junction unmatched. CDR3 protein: CASTTRRGKYGELFF. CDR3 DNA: TGTGCCAGCACGACTCGGCGGGGGAAATACGGGGAGCTGTTTTTT.

This chain's CDR3 is CASSRQGASTDTQYF. In DNA, the CDR3 is TGCGCCAGCAGCCGACAGGGAGCGAGCACAGATACGCAGTATTTT. The chain combines TRBV5-1 with TRBJ2-3; 7 bases are a match to TRBD1. Germline values: CDR1 SGHRS, CDR2 YFSETQ. The V and J ends lost 4 bases and 0 bases, in that order; junction bases with no gene match: 5. The CDR3 is 15 amino acids.

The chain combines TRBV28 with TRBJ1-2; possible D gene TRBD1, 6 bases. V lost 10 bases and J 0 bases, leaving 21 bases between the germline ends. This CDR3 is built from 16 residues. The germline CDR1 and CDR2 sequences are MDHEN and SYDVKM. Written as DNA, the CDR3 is TGTGCCACCCAGGGGCTTACAGGGAAAGCTAACTATGGCTACACCTTC. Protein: CATQGLTGKANYGYTF.

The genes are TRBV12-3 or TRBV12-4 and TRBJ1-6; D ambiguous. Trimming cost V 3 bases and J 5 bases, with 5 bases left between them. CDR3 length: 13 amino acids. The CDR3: CASSLDHNSPLHF. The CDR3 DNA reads TGTGCCAGCAGTTTGGATCATAATTCACCCCTCCACTTT.

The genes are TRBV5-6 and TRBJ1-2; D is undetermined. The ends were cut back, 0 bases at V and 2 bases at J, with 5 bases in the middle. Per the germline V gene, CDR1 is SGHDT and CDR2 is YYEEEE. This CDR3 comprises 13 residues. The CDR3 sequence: CASSLGRNYGYTF. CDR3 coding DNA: TGTGCCAGCAGCTTGGGCAGAAACTATGGCTACACCTTC.

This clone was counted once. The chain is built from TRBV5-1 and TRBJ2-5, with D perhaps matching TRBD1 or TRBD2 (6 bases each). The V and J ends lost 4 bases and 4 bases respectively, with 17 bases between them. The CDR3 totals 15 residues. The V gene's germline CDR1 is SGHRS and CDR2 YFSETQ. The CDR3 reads CASSVGRGASETQYF. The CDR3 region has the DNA TGCGCCAGCAGCGTGGGAAGGGGGGCCTCAGAGACCCAGTACTTC.

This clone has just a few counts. Here the CDR3 DNA reads TGTGCCAGCAGTCCCGACAGGGCGGTCAATCAGCCCCAGCATTTT. Its protein is CASSPDRAVNQPQHF. The rearrangement uses TRBV27 and TRBJ1-5, with TRBD1 matching 7 bases. V shed 5 bases and J 3 bases; nucleotides not matched to a gene: 7. Germline-derived CDR1 and CDR2 are MNHEY and SMNVEV (reference sequence). The CDR3 sequence is 15 residues long.

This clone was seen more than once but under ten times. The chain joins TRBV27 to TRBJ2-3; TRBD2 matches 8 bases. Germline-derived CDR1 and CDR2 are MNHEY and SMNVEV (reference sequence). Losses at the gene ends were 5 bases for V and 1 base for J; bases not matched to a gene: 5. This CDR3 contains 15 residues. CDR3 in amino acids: CASSRAGGRTDTQYF. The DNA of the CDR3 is TGTGCCAGCAGTCGGGCGGGGGGCCGCACAGATACGCAGTATTTT.

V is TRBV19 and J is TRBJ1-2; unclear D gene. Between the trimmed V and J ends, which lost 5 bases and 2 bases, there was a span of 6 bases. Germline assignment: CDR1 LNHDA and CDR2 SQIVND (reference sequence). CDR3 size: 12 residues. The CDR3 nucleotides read TGTGCCAGTAGTTATGTGAACTATGGCTACACCTTC. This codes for CASSYVNYGYTF.

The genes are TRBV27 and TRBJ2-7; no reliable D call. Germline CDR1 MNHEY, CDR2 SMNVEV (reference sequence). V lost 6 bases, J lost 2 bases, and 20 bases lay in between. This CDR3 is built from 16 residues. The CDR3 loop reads CASSSAGRKATYEQYF. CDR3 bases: TGTGCCAGCAGCTCTGCCGGCAGGAAAGCTACCTACGAGCAGTACTTC.